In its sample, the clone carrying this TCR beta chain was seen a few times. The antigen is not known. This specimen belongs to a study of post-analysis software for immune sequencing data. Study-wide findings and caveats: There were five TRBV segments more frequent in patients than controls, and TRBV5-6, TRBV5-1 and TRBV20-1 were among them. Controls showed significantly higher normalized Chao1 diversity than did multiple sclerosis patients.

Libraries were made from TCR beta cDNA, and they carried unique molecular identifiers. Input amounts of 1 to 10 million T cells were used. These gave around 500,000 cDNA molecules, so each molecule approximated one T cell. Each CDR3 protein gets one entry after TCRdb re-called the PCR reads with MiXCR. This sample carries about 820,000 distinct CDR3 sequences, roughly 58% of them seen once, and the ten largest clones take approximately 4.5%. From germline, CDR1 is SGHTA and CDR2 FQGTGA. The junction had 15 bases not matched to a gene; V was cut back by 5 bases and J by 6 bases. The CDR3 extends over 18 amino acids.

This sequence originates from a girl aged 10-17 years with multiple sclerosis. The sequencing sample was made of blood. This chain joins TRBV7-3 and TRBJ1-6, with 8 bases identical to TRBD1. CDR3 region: CASSRESITGGGNSPLHF. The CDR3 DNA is TGTGCCAGCAGCCGCGAGAGTATAACAGGGGGGGGTAATTCACCCCTCCACTTT.